Sequencing of this TCR beta chain was carried out in a study of T cell clones after liver transplantation (dated by TCRdb to the late 2010s). Regarding the complete study: ITN030ST, the source of the samples, was a randomized trial that attempted immunosuppression withdrawal within 2 years of liver transplantation. Third party-reactive TCRbeta sequences were also identified from pre-transplant MLRs to serve as an antigen-independent comparator for donor-reactive sequences. A cohort of 8 liver transplant recipients was studied, of whom 3 were classified as tolerant and 5 as non-tolerant. Blood samples were collected pre-transplant, then pre-randomization ahead of withdrawal, and finally post-randomization once withdrawal had either been completed or failed. After a pre-transplant mixed lymphocyte reaction, TCRbeta sequencing was used to pinpoint donor-reactive T cell clones, which were subsequently tracked in post-transplant blood. Tolerance was defined as complete immunosuppression withdrawal for at least one year with no rise in liver enzymes beyond twice the upper limit of normal. The subjects received no induction therapy and were kept on standard immunosuppression until randomization at 12-24 months post-transplant. Three of the eight recipients were HCV-positive; the others were transplanted for non-autoimmune, non-viral indications.

As for this clone: The specificity of this receptor is unknown. No base quality values were provided; no much bigger clone lies one nucleotide off.

High-throughput TCRbeta CDR3 sequencing of frozen genomic DNA was performed by immunoSEQ, including PCR amplification, mapping, bias correction and internal controls. The original methods were these. Productive rearrangements were kept, and unique TCRbeta sequences were defined by CDR3 nucleotide sequence plus V and J gene. Donor-reactive sequences required at least 5-fold expansion in CFSE-low cells versus unstimulated pre-transplant cells and at least 0.01% frequency. Minimum frequency thresholds were set for each subject based on the unstimulated sample with the lowest template count, ensuring at least 90% detection power. Jensen-Shannon divergence between the top 1000 TCRbeta sequences post- versus pre-transplant served as the measure of repertoire turnover. Changes in detection of donor-reactive sequences were assessed with two-sided Fisher's exact tests. This immuneACCESS table, as held by TCRdb, lists in-frame sequences with V and J called but not all clones. Of the missing ones, under half trace to an unresolved V gene in checked studies; the others have no known cause. The V and J calls and clone size are taken from that table; D and trimming were inferred from the DNA. The sample records around 110,000 clones, 90% of which are singletons. The biggest ten clones account for around 0.83% of the sample.

Findings and caveats that apply to the study as a whole: In most of the 8 subjects, circulating donor-reactive CD4 TCRbeta sequences decreased significantly after transplant, regardless of tolerance or HCV status. Since no allograft tissue specimens were available, donor-reactive T cells may have migrated into the graft instead of being deleted. The conclusions were considered preliminary, being limited by small, heterogeneous patient numbers and non-standardized post-transplant time points. Donor-reactive sequences declined more than third party-reactive ones, suggesting partial antigen-specific deletion unrelated to withdrawal success. Low numbers of available donor cells limited the measurable donor-reactive repertoire in a couple of subjects. When repertoire turnover was taken into account, detection of donor-reactive sequences was significantly reduced in 7 of 8 subjects for CD4 and in 8 of 8 subjects for CD8.

Thawed unstimulated PBMCs were stained for CD3, CD4 and CD8 and FACS-sorted into CD3+CD4+ and CD3+CD8+ populations. Each of the 8 studied subjects was randomized to immunosuppression withdrawal. The Qiagen DNeasy Blood and Tissue Kit was used for isolation of genomic DNA. The germline V gene encodes CDR1 MNHEY and CDR2 SVGAGI. Trimmed from V: 6 bases; trimmed from J: 2 bases; junction bases lacking a gene match: 4. From the cysteine through the phenylalanine, the CDR3 covers 14 amino acids. The retained sequence is limited to the CDR3, 42 bases, with the frame set at the first base. This receptor was obtained from a human patient who received a liver transplant. After a transplant, not all T cells may be the patient's own; some may come from the graft donor. The rearranged chain carries TRBV6-5 and TRBJ2-3, with 8 bases aligning to TRBD1. The source was CD4+ T cells from blood, collected 12 months after liver transplant. The CDR3 protein: CASSWDRNTDTQYF. The DNA sequence is as follows: TGTGCCAGCAGCTGGGACAGGAACACAGATACGCAGTATTTT.